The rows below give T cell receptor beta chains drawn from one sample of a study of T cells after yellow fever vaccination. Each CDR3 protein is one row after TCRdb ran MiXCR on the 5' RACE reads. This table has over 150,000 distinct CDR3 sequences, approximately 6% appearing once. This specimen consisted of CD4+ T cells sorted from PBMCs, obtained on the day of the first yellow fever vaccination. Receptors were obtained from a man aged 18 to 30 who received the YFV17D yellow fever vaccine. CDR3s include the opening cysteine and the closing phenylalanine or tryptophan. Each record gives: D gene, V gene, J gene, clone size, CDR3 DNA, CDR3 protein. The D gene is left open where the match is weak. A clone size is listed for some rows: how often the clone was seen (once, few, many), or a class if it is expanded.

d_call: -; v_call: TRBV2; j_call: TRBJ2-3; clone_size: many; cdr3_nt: TGTGCCAGCAATCCAGATACGCAGTATTTT; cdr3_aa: CASNPDTQYF
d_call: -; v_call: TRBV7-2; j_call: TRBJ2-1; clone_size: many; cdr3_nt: TGTGCCAGCAGCTTTTACAGGCGTAACAATGAGCAGTTCTTC; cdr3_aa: CASSFYRRNNEQFF
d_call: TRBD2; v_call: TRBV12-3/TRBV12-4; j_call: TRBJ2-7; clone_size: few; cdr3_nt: TGTGCCAGCAGTTTAGCGCTCACTAGCGGGGACCCCTACGAGCAGTACTTC; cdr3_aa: CASSLALTSGDPYEQYF
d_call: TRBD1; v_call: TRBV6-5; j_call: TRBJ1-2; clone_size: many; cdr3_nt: TGTGCCACCACACGCCGGGACAGGGGCTATGGCTACACCTTC; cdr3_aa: CATTRRDRGYGYTF
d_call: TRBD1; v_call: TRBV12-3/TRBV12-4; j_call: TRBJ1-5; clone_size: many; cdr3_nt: TGTGCCAGCAGTTTCCAGGGGGTAGAGCAGCCCCAGCATTTT; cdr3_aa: CASSFQGVEQPQHF
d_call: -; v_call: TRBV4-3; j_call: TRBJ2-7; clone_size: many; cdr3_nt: TGCGCCAGCAGCCAAGATCGGCAGGGAGTGGGGCAGTACTTC; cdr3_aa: CASSQDRQGVGQYF
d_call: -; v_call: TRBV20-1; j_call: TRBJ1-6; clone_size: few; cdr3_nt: TGCAGTGCTAGGGGGGACCGGGCGAAGGATAATTCACCCCTCCACTTT; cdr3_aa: CSARGDRAKDNSPLHF
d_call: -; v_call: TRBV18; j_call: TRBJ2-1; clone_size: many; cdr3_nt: TGTGCCAGCTCACTGGGCCGAAGGACACTCAATGAGCAGTTCTTC; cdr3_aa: CASSLGRRTLNEQFF
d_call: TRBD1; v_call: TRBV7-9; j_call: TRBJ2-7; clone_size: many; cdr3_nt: TGTGCCAGCAGCCCTGGGACAGGTAGAGGGGACGAGCAGTACTTC; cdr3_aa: CASSPGTGRGDEQYF
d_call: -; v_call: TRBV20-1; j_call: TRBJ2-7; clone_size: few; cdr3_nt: TGCAGTGCTAGGCAGGGGACTTACGAGCAGTACTTC; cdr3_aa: CSARQGTYEQYF
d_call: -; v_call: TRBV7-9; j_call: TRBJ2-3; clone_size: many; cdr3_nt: TGTGCCAGCAGCTTAGGGGTTAGGCACACAGATACGCAGTATTTT; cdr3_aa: CASSLGVRHTDTQYF
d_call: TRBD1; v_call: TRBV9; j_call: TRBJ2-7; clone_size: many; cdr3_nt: TGTGCCAGCAGCGCTACTGACAGGGCCTACGAGCAGTACTTC; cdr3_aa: CASSATDRAYEQYF
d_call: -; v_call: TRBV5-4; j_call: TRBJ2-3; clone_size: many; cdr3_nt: TGTGCCAGCAGCTTACCTCATGAGGATACGCAGTATTTT; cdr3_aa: CASSLPHEDTQYF
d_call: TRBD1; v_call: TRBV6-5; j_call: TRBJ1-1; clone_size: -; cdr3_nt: TGTGCCAGCATCCGACAGGGGGTCTCCCTTGAAGCTTTCTTT; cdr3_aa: CASIRQGVSLEAFF
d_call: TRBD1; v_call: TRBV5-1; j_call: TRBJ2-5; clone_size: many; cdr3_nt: TGCGCCAGCAGGTCCTTTCCGGGACAGCAAGAGACCCAGTACTTC; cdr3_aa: CASRSFPGQQETQYF
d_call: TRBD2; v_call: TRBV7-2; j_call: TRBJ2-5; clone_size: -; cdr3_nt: TGTGCCAGCAGCATACAGCGGGGGGACCAAGAGACCCAGTACTTC; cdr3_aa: CASSIQRGDQETQYF
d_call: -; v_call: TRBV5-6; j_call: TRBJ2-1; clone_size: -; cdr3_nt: TGTGCCAGGGGCTCCGGGAACCACAATGAGCAGTTCTTC; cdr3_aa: CARGSGNHNEQFF
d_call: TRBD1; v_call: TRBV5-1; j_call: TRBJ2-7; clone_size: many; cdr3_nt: TGCGCCAGCGGAACCGGGACAGGGGCCCTACAGCAGTACTTC; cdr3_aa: CASGTGTGALQQYF
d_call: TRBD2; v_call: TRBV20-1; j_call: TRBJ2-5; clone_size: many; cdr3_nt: TGCAGTGCTCTACTAGCGGAGACCCAAGAGACCCAGTACTTC; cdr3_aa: CSALLAETQETQYF
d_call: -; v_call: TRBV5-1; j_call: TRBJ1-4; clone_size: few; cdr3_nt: TGCGCCAGCAGCAACGGGGACGTTTCAACTAATGAAAAACTGTTTTTT; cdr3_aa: CASSNGDVSTNEKLFF
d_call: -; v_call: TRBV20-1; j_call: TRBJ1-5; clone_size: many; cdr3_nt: TGCAGTGCCTGGGATAGGTTCCGGACAGCTAATCAGCCCCAGCATTTT; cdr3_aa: CSAWDRFRTANQPQHF
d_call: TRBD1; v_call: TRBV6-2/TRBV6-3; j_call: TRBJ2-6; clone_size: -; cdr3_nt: TGTGCCAGCATTCGGGACAGGTCTGGGGCCAACGTCCTGACTTTC; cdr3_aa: CASIRDRSGANVLTF
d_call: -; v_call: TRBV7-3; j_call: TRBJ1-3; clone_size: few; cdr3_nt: TGTGCCAGCAGGGAGGCCTCTGGAAACACCATATATTTT; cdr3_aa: CASREASGNTIYF
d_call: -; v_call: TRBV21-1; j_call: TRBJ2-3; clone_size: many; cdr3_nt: TGTGCCAGCAGCAAACCGAATAGAACGGGGGCTTGTCCGGACCGGATAGATACGCAGTATTTT; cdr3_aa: CASSKPNRTGACPDRIDTQYF
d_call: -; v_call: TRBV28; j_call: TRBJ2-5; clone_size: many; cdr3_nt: TGTGCCAGCAGTTTAATCGTTGACTACAAACAGTACTTC; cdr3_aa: CASSLIVDYKQYF
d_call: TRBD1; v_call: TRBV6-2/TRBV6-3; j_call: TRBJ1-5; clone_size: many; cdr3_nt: TGTGCCAGCAGTCTACGACAGGGTAGCAATCAGCCCCAGCATTTT; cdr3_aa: CASSLRQGSNQPQHF
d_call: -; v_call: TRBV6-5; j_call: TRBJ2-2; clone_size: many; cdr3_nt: TGTGCCAGCAGTTACTCAGGGGCGAACACCGGGGAGCTGTTTTTT; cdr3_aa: CASSYSGANTGELFF
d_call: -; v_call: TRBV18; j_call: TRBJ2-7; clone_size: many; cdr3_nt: TGTGCCAGCTCACCTCGGGCAGGGCTAAACGAGCAGTACTTC; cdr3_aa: CASSPRAGLNEQYF
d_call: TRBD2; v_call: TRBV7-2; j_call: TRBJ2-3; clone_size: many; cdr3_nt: TGTGCCAGCAGCCGAAACAGCGGGGGGGGCACAGATACGCAGTATTTT; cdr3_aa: CASSRNSGGGTDTQYF